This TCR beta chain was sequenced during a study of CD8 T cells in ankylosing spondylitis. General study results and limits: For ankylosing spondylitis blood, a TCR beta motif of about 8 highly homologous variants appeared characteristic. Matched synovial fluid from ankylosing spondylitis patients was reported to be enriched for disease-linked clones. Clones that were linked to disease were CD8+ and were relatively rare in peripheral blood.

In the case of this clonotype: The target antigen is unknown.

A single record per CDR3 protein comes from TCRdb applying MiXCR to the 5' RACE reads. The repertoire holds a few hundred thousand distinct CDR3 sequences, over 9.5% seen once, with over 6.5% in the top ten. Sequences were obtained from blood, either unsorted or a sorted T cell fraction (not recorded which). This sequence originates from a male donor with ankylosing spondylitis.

The CDR3 DNA reads as TGTGCCAGCAGCCCCAGGACAGGGGCTGAGAGGGCCTATGGCTACACCTTC. Its translation: CASSPRTGAERAYGYTF. This chain links TRBV7-8 with TRBJ1-2; 9 bases line up with TRBD1. J lost 4 bases, V lost 5 bases, and 14 bases had no gene match. The CDR3 contains 17 residues. The germline CDR1 and CDR2 sequences are SGHVS and FQNEAQ.